The 26 T cell receptor beta chains reported below all come from one sample, sequenced in a study of T-cell reconstitution after alpha-beta-depleted transplantation in children. Preparation of the TCRbeta library was carried out with unique molecular identifiers. Via MiXCR, TCRdb re-called the PCR reads, giving one row per CDR3 protein. The table shows under 250,000 distinct CDR3 sequences, with approximately 15% occurring only once. Source: PBMCs, mostly from graft donor cells, taken 360 days after TCRalphabeta/CD19-depleted stem cell transplant. These receptors were collected from a male patient between 2 and 10 years old who had a stem cell transplant for acute lymphoblastic leukemia, so the T cells may come from the graft donor.

In its sample, this clonotype was seen many times. The V and J genes are TRBV4-2 and TRBJ2-1; D may be TRBD2 (6 bases). Looked up from germline, CDR1 is LGHNA and CDR2 is YNFKEQ. The CDR3 loop spans 17 amino acids. Trimming left V 1 base short and J 8 bases short, with 21 bases between. The CDR3 DNA reads as TGTGCCAGCAGCCAAGCGGGTTATGGCGCTAGGGAGGATGAGCAGTTCTTC. Translated, it gives CASSQAGYGAREDEQFF.

The V call is TRBV12-3 or TRBV12-4, the J call TRBJ2-1, with D possibly being TRBD1 (7 bases). Trimming left V 5 bases short and J 8 bases short, with 13 bases between. The CDR3 runs to 13 residues. The CDR3 DNA is TGTGCCAGCAGTGGAGGGGGCTTCCATGAGCAGTTCTTC. As protein: CASSGGGFHEQFF.

In this sample, this clonotype turned up a few times. This chain joins TRBV20-1 and TRBJ2-1; 8 bases line up with TRBD2. With 6 bases clipped from V and 6 bases from J, the junction kept 1 base outside the gene matches. Germline CDR1 DFQATT, CDR2 SNEGSKA (reference sequence). CDR3 length equals 11 residues. CDR3 region: CSAGGVNEQFF. DNA for the CDR3: TGCAGTGCCGGGGGGGTCAATGAGCAGTTCTTC.

This rearrangement joins TRBV30 to TRBJ2-7, with D maybe TRBD2 (5 bases). The CDR3 is made up of 11 amino acids. Trimming removed 3 bases from V and 4 bases from J, with 7 bases in between. CDR1 and CDR2 from the germline V gene are GTSNPN and SVGIG (reference sequence). CDR3 loop: CAWSGEYEQYF. Written as DNA, the CDR3 is TGTGCCTGGAGCGGGGAGTACGAGCAGTACTTC.

The J gene is TRBJ1-1, the V gene TRBV6-2 or TRBV6-3; D uncertain. CDR3 length: 14 amino acids. With 0 bases removed from V and 0 bases from J, the gap between germline ends came to 5 bases. Germline values: CDR1 MNHEY, CDR2 SVGEGT. In DNA, the CDR3 is TGTGCCAGCAGTTACTCTAGACTGAACACTGAAGCTTTCTTT. Encoded protein: CASSYSRLNTEAFF.

For this clonotype: This sequence may be a read error, since a much larger clone differs from it by one base. In this CDR3 the conserved last residue, phenylalanine or tryptophan, is missing, so a read error is likely. V usage is TRBV15 and J usage is TRBJ2-1; D is possibly TRBD2 (6 bases). V gave up 6 bases and J gave up 2 bases, with 11 bases separating them. Germline V gene sequence: CDR1 LNHNV, CDR2 YYDKDF (reference sequence). The length of the CDR3 is 14 residues. CDR3 nucleotide sequence: TGTGCCACCAGTGCGGGGCCTACCTACAATGAGCAGTTCTTG. Its translation is CATSAGPTYNEQFL.

This chain links TRBV20-1 with TRBJ1-2, with D uncertain. The CDR3 loop spans 13 amino acids. Germline loops: CDR1 DFQATT, CDR2 SNEGSKA (reference sequence). The CDR3 here is CSFTKGPVDGYTF. In nucleotides, the CDR3 is TGCAGCTTCACAAAAGGCCCCGTGGATGGCTACACCTTC.

The gene calls are TRBV27 and TRBJ2-7; the D is unclear. Per germline, CDR1 MNHEY and CDR2 SMNVEV (reference sequence). V was cut by 3 bases and J by 0 bases, with 9 bases left in between. The CDR3 length is 14 residues. The CDR3 is CASSFRTNSYEQYF. CDR3 nucleotide sequence: TGTGCCAGCAGTTTCCGCACGAACTCCTACGAGCAGTACTTC.

This clonotype has more than one count but fewer than ten. The chain couples TRBV7-2 to TRBJ2-2; either TRBD1 or TRBD2 may supply D (5 bases each). Trimming removed 1 base at V and 1 base at J, with 10 bases between. CDR3 length equals 16 residues. From germline, CDR1 is SGHTA and CDR2 FQGNSA. Here the CDR3 reads CASSLGRGGNTGELFF. CDR3 sequence (DNA): TGTGCCAGCAGCTTAGGCCGGGGCGGGAACACCGGGGAGCTGTTTTTT.

The rearrangement links TRBV7-9 to TRBJ1-1; a weak D match, TRBD1 (6 bases). The V gene lost 5 bases and the J gene lost 0 bases, with 10 bases spanning the gap. The CDR3 length is 14 residues. The germline gives CDR1 SEHNR, CDR2 FQNEAQ (reference sequence). CDR3 bases: TGTGCCAGCAGCGCGGACAGATTGAACACTGAAGCTTTCTTT. Its protein product is CASSADRLNTEAFF. The full variable domain, in which reference TRBV7-9 and TRBJ1-1 provide the parts outside the CDR3, is DTGVSQNPRHKITKRGQNVTFRCDPISEHNRLYWYRQTLGQGPEFLTYFQNEAQLEKSRLLSDRFSAERPKGSFSTLEIQRTEQGDSAMYLCASSADRLNTEAFFGQGTRLTVV.

This chain joins TRBV30 and TRBJ2-1; 8 nucleotides match TRBD1. CDR3 size: 14 residues. The V gene's germline CDR1 is GTSNPN and CDR2 SVGIG (reference sequence). J gave up 3 bases and V 3 bases, and 4 bases lay outside the gene matches. The CDR3 region is CAWRIQGGYNEQFF. The CDR3 bases are TGTGCCTGGAGGATACAGGGGGGCTACAATGAGCAGTTCTTC.

This clonotype was found a few times. The CDR3 region is CASSGDSYSYEQYF. CDR3 coding DNA: TGCGCCAGCTCCGGCGACAGCTACTCCTACGAGCAGTACTTC. This chain joins TRBV10-2 and TRBJ2-7; D is perhaps TRBD1 (5 bases). Trimming shortened V by 8 bases and J by 0 bases, and 14 bases separated the two germline ends. The length of the CDR3 is 14 residues. CDR1 is WSHSY, CDR2 SAAADI, per germline.

The chain recombines TRBV5-1 with TRBJ2-1, with TRBD1 matching 10 bases. Per the germline V gene, CDR1 is SGHRS and CDR2 is YFSETQ. The CDR3 is 18 residues long. With 1 base clipped from V and 2 bases from J, the junction kept 9 bases outside the gene matches. DNA of the CDR3: TGCGCCAGCAGCTTGATACCGGGACAGGGGTTAACCTACAATGAGCAGTTCTTC. Translation gives CASSLIPGQGLTYNEQFF.

This clonotype was observed a few times. V gene TRBV5-1 combines with J gene TRBJ1-3, with a possible D match to TRBD1 (5 bases). Looked up from germline, CDR1 is SGHRS and CDR2 is YFSETQ. Trimming took 0 bases from V and 2 from J, leaving 15 bases between them. The CDR3 loop spans 17 amino acids. The CDR3 nucleotides are TGCGCCAGCAGCTTGGGATTCTCTAGGGGAACTGGAAACACCATATATTTT. This sequence encodes CASSLGFSRGTGNTIYF. The full variable domain, rest sourced from reference TRBV5-1 and TRBJ1-3, is KAGVTQTPRYLIKTRGQQVTLSCSPISGHRSVSWYQQTPGQGLQFLFEYFSETQRNKGNFPGRFSGRQFSNSRSEMNVSTLELGDSALYLCASSLGFSRGTGNTIYFGEGSWLTVV.

In this sample, this clonotype turned up a few times. J is TRBJ2-1 and V is TRBV19; D unclear. The CDR3 contains 13 residues. V was cut by 2 bases and J by 9 bases, with 11 bases left in between. Germline-derived CDR1 and CDR2 are LNHDA and SQIVND (reference sequence). The CDR3 region is CASSITPFGEQFF. The DNA of the CDR3 is TGTGCCAGTAGTATAACCCCCTTTGGTGAGCAGTTCTTC.

This chain joins TRBV12-3 or TRBV12-4 and TRBJ2-3, with TRBD2 matching over 10 bases. The length of the CDR3 is 15 residues. V was clipped by 2 bases and J by 2 bases; unmatched bases: 1. CDR3 sequence reads: CASSLLAGDTDTQYF. The CDR3 DNA follows: TGTGCCAGCAGTTTACTAGCGGGGGACACAGATACGCAGTATTTT.

The rearrangement joins TRBV6-2 or TRBV6-3 to TRBJ2-7; 9 positions match TRBD1. The trim removed 6 bases at V and 4 bases at J, leaving 10 bases unmatched. Germline lookup yields CDR1 MNHEY and CDR2 SVGEGT. The CDR3 has 15 amino acids. The CDR3 protein is CASRAAGTGIYEQYF. The CDR3, as DNA: TGTGCCAGCAGGGCCGCCGGGACAGGGATTTACGAGCAGTACTTC.

This clonotype was detected many times. Here the CDR3 reads CATSRDHRGGELFF. CDR3 DNA sequence: TGTGCCACCAGCAGAGACCACAGGGGTGGGGAGCTGTTTTTT. This chain connects TRBV15 to TRBJ2-2, with TRBD1 matching over 7 bases. Germline V gene data show CDR1 as LNHNV and CDR2 as YYDKDF (reference sequence). This CDR3 contains 14 residues. Unmatched junction bases numbered 3, after V lost 0 bases and J lost 8 bases.

The chain recombines TRBV4-3 with TRBJ2-2; 15 bases align to TRBD2. The V segment lost 6 bases and the J segment 6 bases; nucleotides outside the gene matches: 5. Germline values: CDR1 LGHNA, CDR2 YSLEER. This CDR3 is built from 16 residues. CDR3 bases: TGCGCCAGCAGACTGGGACTAGCGGGAGGATCCGGGGAGCTGTTTTTT. This encodes CASRLGLAGGSGELFF.

This clonotype was observed a few times. V gene TRBV5-1 combines with J gene TRBJ1-2, with TRBD1 identical over 8 bases. The CDR3 sequence is 15 residues long. Losses at the gene ends were 4 bases for V and 4 bases for J; bases not matched to a gene: 9. From germline, CDR1 is SGHRS and CDR2 YFSETQ. The chain's CDR3 is CASSPGTGGGYGYTF. DNA for the CDR3: TGCGCCAGCAGCCCTGGGACAGGAGGCGGCTATGGCTACACCTTC.

In this sample, this clonotype turned up a few times. This sequence joins TRBV3-1 and TRBJ2-5, with D perhaps assigned TRBD1 or TRBD2 (5 bases each). CDR3 length equals 14 residues. Germline V gives CDR1 LGHDT, CDR2 YNNKEL (reference sequence). V was cut by 4 bases and J by 1 base, with 10 bases left in between. The CDR3 region has the DNA TGTGCCAGCAGCCCCATGGGGGTCCAAGAGACCCAGTACTTC. Translation gives CASSPMGVQETQYF.

This chain joins TRBV7-9 and TRBJ1-2; TRBD1 matches at 8 bases. J was trimmed by 5 bases and V by 5 bases; bases with no gene match: 10. The CDR3 is 15 residues long. Germline assignment: CDR1 SEHNR and CDR2 FQNEAQ (reference sequence). The CDR3 DNA sequence: TGTGCCAGCAGCGCCCGACAGGGGTTGGGTTATGGCTACACCTTC. This codes for CASSARQGLGYGYTF.

The rearrangement links TRBV4-3 to TRBJ2-7; no reliable D call. This CDR3 spans 15 amino acids. Germline CDR1 is LGHNA and CDR2 is YSLEER. Trimming stripped 0 bases from V and 2 bases from J, with 11 bases between. The CDR3 here is CASSQELTSPYEQYF. In DNA, the CDR3 is TGCGCCAGCAGCCAAGAACTAACCTCCCCCTACGAGCAGTACTTC.

A few counts support this clonotype. This chain links TRBV7-9 with TRBJ2-1; the match to TRBD2 covers 11 bases. The CDR3 spans 17 residues. Per germline, CDR1 SEHNR and CDR2 FQNEAQ (reference sequence). Trimming took 7 bases from V and 4 from J; bases not matched to a gene: 12. This chain's CDR3 is CASNELRTSGQYNEQFF. The CDR3 region has the DNA TGTGCCAGCAACGAACTTCGGACTAGCGGGCAGTACAATGAGCAGTTCTTC.

CDR3 amino acids: CASSLVAGRRKNIQYF. DNA of the CDR3: TGTGCCAGCAGCTTAGTAGCGGGCCGACGCAAAAACATTCAGTACTTC. This chain joins TRBV11-2 and TRBJ2-4, with 7 bases that match TRBD2. Trimming cost V 1 base and J 3 bases; bases outside gene matches: 6. CDR1 and CDR2 (germline): SGHAT, FQNNGV. The length of the CDR3 is 16 residues.

A few counts support this clonotype. V is TRBV6-2 or TRBV6-3 and J is TRBJ2-1; 7 positions match TRBD2. The V gene's germline CDR1 is MNHEY and CDR2 SVGEGT. The CDR3 length is 15 residues. Trimming removed 10 bases from V and 1 base from J; junction bases left unmatched: 10. The CDR3 region has the DNA TGTGCCATCGGGAGGACGAAGGGGTCCTACAATGAGCAGTTCTTC. Translating gives CAIGRTKGSYNEQFF.